What follows are 24 T cell receptor beta chains derived from one specimen sequenced in a study of blood T cells in healthy people across ages. For the second PCR, which ran for 7 to 11 cycles, a sample-barcoded 5' primer and a J-beta primer mix were used. MiXCR was run by TCRdb on the 5' RACE reads, yielding one entry per CDR3 protein. The data contain roughly 1 million distinct CDR3 sequences, about 25% of them singletons. The data were also submitted as part of a second study, on T cells of mothers and their children.

Sequenced material: blood. Every receptor here comes from a girl aged 2 to 9 in good health.

The V and J genes are TRBV20-1 and TRBJ1-4, with D uncertain. The CDR3 has 14 amino acids. From germline, CDR1 is DFQATT and CDR2 SNEGSKA (reference sequence). Trimming shortened V by 4 bases and J by 8 bases, and 17 bases separated the two germline ends. CDR3 DNA: TGCAGTGCTAATCCGGGAGCCTTAGGGGAAAAACTGTTTTTT. This codes for CSANPGALGEKLFF.

This clonotype was counted between two and nine times. The V and J genes are TRBV28 and TRBJ2-6; D not certain. The V gene lost 6 bases and the J gene lost 2 bases, with 8 bases spanning the gap. The CDR3 loop spans 14 amino acids. Germline CDR1 is MDHEN and CDR2 is SYDVKM. In nucleotides, the CDR3 is TGTGCCAGCAGGAAAAATCCTGGGGCCAACGTCCTGACTTTC. This translates into CASRKNPGANVLTF.

This chain joins TRBV2 and TRBJ2-1; weak D call: TRBD2 (6 bases). Trimming cost V 4 bases and J 7 bases, with 17 bases left between them. The CDR3 extends over 15 amino acids. CDR1 is SNHLY and CDR2 is FYNNEI in the germline V gene. The CDR3 bases are TGTGCCAGCAGTGGTTGGCGGGAAGCGCGGAATGAGCAGTTCTTC. Translated, it gives CASSGWREARNEQFF.

This clonotype was seen only a few times. The chain recombines TRBV12-5 with TRBJ2-5; 8 bases match TRBD1. TRBJ2-7 matches the DNA end more closely, so the J call is doubtful. This CDR3 comprises 14 residues. Germline CDR1 reads LGHNT; CDR2 reads FRNRAP. The CDR3 loop is CASGLGTGTYEQYF. The CDR3 region has the DNA TGTGCTAGTGGTTTGGGGACAGGGACCTACGAGCAGTACTTC.

The V call is TRBV29-1, the J call TRBJ2-3, with a weak D call TRBD1 (5 bases). Germline-derived CDR1 and CDR2 are SQVTM and ANQGSEA. Trimming cost V 4 bases and J 5 bases, with 16 bases left between them. This CDR3 spans 14 amino acids. In nucleotides, the CDR3 is TGCAGCGTTGCTAGGGGCGATGAGAGAGATACGCAGTATTTT. Its translation: CSVARGDERDTQYF.

This clonotype occurred a few times. V is TRBV5-6 and J is TRBJ2-6, with 11 bases that match TRBD2. The CDR3 runs to 17 residues. Germline CDR1 reads SGHDT; CDR2 reads YYEEEE. Germline trimming cut 2 bases from V and 2 bases from J; bases unmatched to any gene: 3. Written as DNA, the CDR3 is TGTGCCAGCAGCTTCACTAGCGGGAGTACTGGGGCCAACGTCCTGACTTTC. This gives the protein CASSFTSGSTGANVLTF. Full variable domain (missing parts from reference TRBV5-6 and TRBJ2-6): DAGVTQSPTHLIKTRGQQVTLRCSPKSGHDTVSWYQQALGQGPQFIFQYYEEEERQRGNFPDRFSGHQFPNYSSELNVNALLLGDSALYLCASSFTSGSTGANVLTFGAGSRLTVL.

The V and J genes are TRBV7-3 and TRBJ1-1; D ambiguous. This CDR3 is built from 15 residues. Trimming stripped 6 bases from V and 1 base from J, with 15 bases between. Germline V gene sequence: CDR1 SGHTA, CDR2 FQGTGA. CDR3: CASRENAETNTEAFF. The DNA for the CDR3 is TGTGCCAGCAGGGAGAACGCAGAGACGAACACTGAAGCTTTCTTT.

This clonotype was observed a few times. The rearrangement links TRBV7-9 to TRBJ1-1, with TRBD1 matching 8 bases. The junction had 7 bases not matched to a gene; V was cut back by 4 bases and J by 3 bases. The CDR3 covers 15 residues. In germline, CDR1 is SEHNR, CDR2 FQNEAQ (reference sequence). CDR3 nucleotide sequence: TGTGCCAGCAGCTCCCCGGACAGGGTTTACACTGAAGCTTTCTTT. Amino acid sequence: CASSSPDRVYTEAFF. Supplemented by reference TRBV7-9 and TRBJ1-1, the full variable domain reads DTGVSQNPRHKITKRGQNVTFRCDPISEHNRLYWYRQTLGQGPEFLTYFQNEAQLEKSRLLSDRFSAERPKGSFSTLEIQRTEQGDSAMYLCASSSPDRVYTEAFFGQGTRLTVV.

A few counts support this clonotype. The chain couples TRBV6-5 to TRBJ2-7; TRBD1 agrees at 9 bases. The trim removed 9 bases at V and 6 bases at J, leaving 9 bases unmatched. This CDR3 is 13 amino acids long. Germline V gene data show CDR1 as MNHEY and CDR2 as SVGAGI. The CDR3 is CASTGTGTTEQYF. The CDR3 DNA reads TGTGCCAGTACCGGGACAGGGACGACCGAGCAGTACTTC.

This clonotype has a handful of counts. The V and J genes are TRBV24-1 and TRBJ2-7; tentatively, D is TRBD1 (6 bases). Germline-derived CDR1 and CDR2 are KGHDR and SFDVKD. The CDR3 loop spans 15 amino acids. The germline V and J ends were trimmed by 3 bases and 2 bases, with 13 bases remaining between them. The CDR3: CATSDPTGNPYEQYF. The CDR3 DNA is TGTGCCACCAGTGATCCGACAGGAAACCCCTACGAGCAGTACTTC.

This clonotype turned up a few times. The gene calls are TRBV2 and TRBJ2-5; D not certain. Trimming removed 7 bases from V and 2 bases from J, with 11 bases in between. There are 13 residues in the CDR3. Germline lookup yields CDR1 SNHLY and CDR2 FYNNEI. CDR3 residues: CASKFIGQETQYF. CDR3 coding DNA: TGTGCCAGCAAATTTATCGGACAAGAGACCCAGTACTTC.

This clonotype appeared a few times. V gene TRBV15 combines with J gene TRBJ1-4; D gene ambiguous. The CDR3 is made up of 12 amino acids. Germline V lookup: CDR1 LNHNV, CDR2 YYDKDF (reference sequence). With 0 bases removed from V and 14 bases from J, the gap between germline ends came to 10 bases. CDR3 coding DNA: TGTGCCACCAGCAGAGATACTACGGGGCTGTTTTTT. Translated, it gives CATSRDTTGLFF.

This clonotype was counted between two and nine times. This chain links TRBV12-3 or TRBV12-4 with TRBJ2-1; the D gene is possibly TRBD1 (6 bases). Trimming left V 7 bases short and J 4 bases short, with 17 bases between. The CDR3 extends over 15 amino acids. In nucleotides, the CDR3 is TGTGCCAGCATAAACTCAAACAGGGTTTACAATGAGCAGTTCTTC. It yields the protein CASINSNRVYNEQFF.

In its sample, this clonotype was seen a few times. The chain has TRBV29-1 and TRBJ2-3; D may be TRBD1 or TRBD2 (7 bases each). The CDR3 runs 14 residues. V gave up 6 bases and J gave up 4 bases, with 17 bases separating them. CDR1 is SQVTM and CDR2 is ANQGSEA in the germline V gene. The CDR3 spells CSVAGGETPDTQYF. As DNA, the CDR3 is TGCAGCGTCGCAGGGGGGGAAACGCCAGATACGCAGTATTTT.

This clonotype occurred a few times. The chain combines TRBV4-1 with TRBJ2-5; 8 positions agree with TRBD2. The assigned J gene may be wrong: the sequence end matches TRBJ2-7 better. This CDR3 is 15 amino acids long. Germline-derived CDR1 and CDR2 are MGHRA and YSYEKL. The CDR3 protein is CASSPPGLGDYEQYF. The CDR3 bases are TGCGCCAGCAGCCCACCGGGACTAGGGGACTACGAGCAGTACTTC.

V is TRBV12-3 or TRBV12-4 and J is TRBJ2-1; 8 bases map to TRBD1. The junction had 3 bases not matched to a gene; V was cut back by 3 bases and J by 2 bases. This CDR3 has 15 amino acids. This CDR3 is CASSLDRETYNEQFF. The CDR3 coding sequence is TGTGCCAGCAGTTTGGACAGGGAAACCTACAATGAGCAGTTCTTC.

The chain combines TRBV12-3 or TRBV12-4 with TRBJ2-5; tentatively, D is TRBD1 (8 bases). The CDR3 is 15 residues long. Trimming stripped 9 bases from V and 5 bases from J, with 22 bases between. The DNA of the CDR3 is TGTGCCAGTTCCCCGCGACAGGGGAGGGGTGAGACCCAGTACTTC. Its protein is CASSPRQGRGETQYF.

The chain carries TRBV3-1 and TRBJ1-2; no firm D call. The CDR3 sequence is 14 residues long. The V and J ends lost 5 bases and 8 bases respectively, with 18 bases between them. CDR1 is LGHDT and CDR2 is YNNKEL in the germline V gene (reference sequence). The CDR3 nucleotides are TGTGCCAGCAGCTCAAGCCCGGGATCCTCGGGCTACACCTTC. Its translation: CASSSSPGSSGYTF.

For this clonotype: At one boundary the junction diverges from the germline segment, which might be a read error. The V call is TRBV6-6, the J call TRBJ1-6, with D uncertain. This CDR3 has 13 amino acids. Germline lookup yields CDR1 MNHNY and CDR2 SVGAGI (reference sequence). The CDR3 protein is CASSYTPTVIAPF. As DNA, the CDR3 is TGTGCCAGCAGTTATACACCGACGGTTATCGCCCCATTT.

This clonotype has more than one count but fewer than ten. This sequence joins TRBV4-2 and TRBJ2-3, with D tentatively TRBD1 or TRBD2 (5 bases each). CDR1 is LGHNA, CDR2 YNFKEQ, per germline. This CDR3 spans 15 amino acids. The V gene lost 0 bases and the J gene lost 2 bases, with 9 bases spanning the gap. CDR3 residues: CASSQDWGTTDTQYF. In DNA form, the CDR3 reads TGTGCCAGCAGCCAAGACTGGGGGACCACAGATACGCAGTATTTT.

This clonotype occurred a few times. CDR3 in amino acids: CASSQTIEGGGQPQHF. The CDR3 bases are TGCGCCAGCAGCCAAACCATCGAAGGGGGTGGTCAGCCCCAGCATTTT. V is TRBV4-1 and J is TRBJ1-5; D perhaps matches TRBD1 (6 bases). The germline gives CDR1 MGHRA, CDR2 YSYEKL. The CDR3 is 16 residues long. V was shortened by 2 bases and J by 6 bases, with 17 bases between the two germline ends.

This clonotype was counted ten times or more. V usage is TRBV12-3 or TRBV12-4 and J usage is TRBJ2-1; D unclear. V lost 5 bases and J 9 bases, leaving 11 bases between the germline ends. CDR3 length: 12 amino acids. The CDR3 is CASSLGMGEQFF. In DNA form, the CDR3 reads TGTGCCAGCAGTCTGGGGATGGGTGAGCAGTTCTTC.

This rearrangement joins TRBV4-1 to TRBJ2-1; D possibly corresponds to TRBD1 (6 bases). Trimming took 2 bases from V and 4 from J, leaving 18 bases between them. CDR1 and CDR2 from the germline V gene are MGHRA and YSYEKL. The CDR3 is 17 residues long. The CDR3 loop is CASSQSGEQGPYNEQFF. CDR3 in DNA: TGCGCCAGCAGCCAATCAGGTGAACAGGGCCCTTACAATGAGCAGTTCTTC.

This clonotype has more than one count but fewer than ten. The chain couples TRBV29-1 to TRBJ2-7, with a tentative D call TRBD1 (6 bases). V was pared by 5 bases and J by 2 bases, with 13 bases between. Germline CDR1 and CDR2: SQVTM and ANQGSEA. This CDR3 is built from 13 residues. The chain's CDR3 is CSVRPTGAYEQYF. The CDR3 DNA reads TGCAGCGTTCGCCCGACAGGCGCCTACGAGCAGTACTTC.